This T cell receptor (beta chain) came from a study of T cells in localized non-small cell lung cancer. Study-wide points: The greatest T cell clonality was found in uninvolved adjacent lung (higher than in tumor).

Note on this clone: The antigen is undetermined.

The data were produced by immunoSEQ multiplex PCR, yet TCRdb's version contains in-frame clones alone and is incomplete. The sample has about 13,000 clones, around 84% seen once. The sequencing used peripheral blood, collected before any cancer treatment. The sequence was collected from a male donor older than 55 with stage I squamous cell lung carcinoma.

CDR3 protein: CASSLAGLVSFNEQFF. The CDR3 nucleotides read TGTGCCAGCAGCTTAGCGGGACTAGTCTCGTTCAATGAGCAGTTCTTC. The V gene is TRBV11-2, the J gene TRBJ2-1; 8 bases agree with TRBD2. Germline CDR1 SGHAT, CDR2 FQNNGV. V shed 1 base and J 6 bases; nucleotides not matched to a gene: 8. This CDR3 has 16 amino acids.